This T cell receptor beta chain was recorded in a study of CD8+ T cells in alopecia areata. In the study overall: Among treated patients, oral tofacitinib was administered at 5 to 10 mg twice daily. Patients remained on tofacitinib for 6 to 18 months and then went 6 months without it.

General study results and limits: Normal scalp showed lower clonality than lesional scalp, especially alopecia totalis/universalis.

Notes on this clone: As yet, its antigen is unknown.

Specimens obtained from alopecia areata patients comprised lesional scalp punch biopsies and peripheral blood. TCR sequencing used cDNA made by reverse transcription of extracted RNA. Some clones are missing from TCRdb's copy, which holds only in-frame ones; the method was immunoSEQ multiplex PCR. The sample lists over 15,000 clones, more than 50% occurring once. Trimming at V came to 6 bases and at J to 8 bases, leaving 14 bases not matched to a gene. The CDR3 has 15 residues. The V gene's germline CDR1 is MNHEY and CDR2 SVGAGI. The genes are TRBV6-5 and TRBJ2-7; 9 bases fit TRBD2. This clonotype was sampled from a human donor with alopecia areata. The sequenced sample consisted of skin. CDR3 amino acids: CASSDDRREGGKQYF. The CDR3 DNA follows: TGTGCCAGCAGCGACGACCGGCGGGAGGGCGGAAAGCAGTACTTC.